The 13 T cell receptor beta chains presented below share a single source sample, sequenced in a study of T cell responses to AZD1222 COVID-19 vaccine. Profiled with immunoSEQ multiplex PCR; TCRdb holds only in-frame clones, not every one. The sample lists around 150,000 clones, about 93% seen once, with 0.6% to 0.7% in the top ten. The starting material was peripheral blood, obtained on day 0 of AZD1222 vaccination. The receptor set was obtained from an adult in good health.

J is TRBJ1-5 and V is TRBV28; D remains ambiguous. The CDR3 sequence is 12 residues long. Germline assignment: CDR1 MDHEN and CDR2 SYDVKM. Trimming shortened V by 7 bases and J by 8 bases, and 12 bases separated the two germline ends. The CDR3 region is CASNLKGEPQHF. The CDR3 DNA reads TGTGCCAGCAACCTAAAAGGCGAGCCCCAGCATTTT. Looking up the rest from reference TRBV28 and TRBJ1-5 gives the full variable domain: DVKVTQSSRYLVKRTGEKVFLECVQDMDHENMFWYRQDPGLGLRLIYFSYDVKMKEKGDIPEGYSVSREKKERFSLILESASTNQTSMYLCASNLKGEPQHFGDGTRLSIL.

The rearrangement joins TRBV14 to TRBJ1-3; D possibly corresponds to TRBD1 (6 bases). In germline, CDR1 is SGHDN, CDR2 FVKESK. Deletions cut 3 bases from V and 0 bases from J, with 9 bases between. The CDR3 covers 15 residues. The CDR3 sequence: CASSHGQSSGNTIYF. The DNA for the CDR3 is TGTGCCAGCAGCCATGGACAGAGCTCTGGAAACACCATATATTTT.

The chain carries TRBV9 and TRBJ1-1; the D gene is possibly TRBD1 (6 bases). With 4 bases removed from V and 5 bases from J, the gap between germline ends came to 6 bases. CDR1 and CDR2 (germline): SGDLS, YYNGEE. The CDR3 runs to 11 residues. In nucleotides, the CDR3 is TGTGCCAGCAGCCAGGGGACTGAAGCTTTCTTT. Amino acids: CASSQGTEAFF.

Regarding this clone: Additional DNA sequences in this sample encode the identical CDR3. The J gene is TRBJ1-1, the V gene TRBV19; D is ambiguous. The V gene lost 1 base and the J gene lost 2 bases, with 5 bases spanning the gap. CDR1 is LNHDA and CDR2 is SQIVND in the germline V gene (reference sequence). The CDR3 sequence is 13 residues long. Here the CDR3 reads CASSIGVNTEAFF. In DNA form, the CDR3 reads TGTGCCAGTAGTATAGGGGTCAACACTGAAGCTTTCTTT.

The gene calls are TRBV6-1 and TRBJ1-1; 7 nucleotides line up with TRBD1. Trimming cost V 3 bases and J 3 bases; bases outside gene matches: 4. This CDR3 spans 14 amino acids. The germline V gene encodes CDR1 MNHNS and CDR2 SASEGT. The CDR3: CASSETGTDTEAFF. CDR3 DNA: TGTGCCAGCAGTGAGACAGGGACCGACACTGAAGCTTTCTTT.

The chain is built from TRBV3-1 (or the pseudogene TRBV3-2) and TRBJ2-5; D ambiguous. The CDR3 spans 13 residues. Germline V gene data show CDR1 as LGHDT and CDR2 as YNNKEL (reference sequence). V was cut by 3 bases and J by 5 bases, with 10 bases left in between. The CDR3 DNA follows: TGTGCCAGCAGCCACCCTTTTTGGGAGACCCAGTACTTC. It translates to CASSHPFWETQYF.

The chain recombines TRBV6-5 with TRBJ2-7; D possibly corresponds to TRBD1 (5 bases). This CDR3 is 13 amino acids long. The ends were cut back, 6 bases at V and 3 bases at J, with 12 bases in the middle. Germline assignment: CDR1 MNHEY and CDR2 SVGAGI. CDR3 residues: CASSRTRYYEQYF. The CDR3 DNA is TGTGCCAGCAGCCGGACACGGTACTACGAGCAGTACTTC.

The chain couples TRBV2 to TRBJ2-7, with TRBD2 identical over 10 bases. Trimming removed 6 bases from V and 4 bases from J; junction bases left unmatched: 9. This CDR3 spans 15 amino acids. The germline V gene encodes CDR1 SNHLY and CDR2 FYNNEI. The CDR3 protein is CASRAVTSGSYEQYF. The CDR3 DNA is TGTGCCAGCAGGGCCGTGACTAGCGGGTCGTACGAGCAGTACTTC.

The CDR3 spells CASSFLGAGYTF. In nucleotides, the CDR3 is TGTGCCAGCAGTTTTCTCGGGGCTGGCTACACCTTC. The gene calls are TRBV28 and TRBJ1-2, with a weak D call TRBD1 (5 bases). V lost 3 bases and J 7 bases, leaving 9 bases between the germline ends. This CDR3 region has 12 residues. Germline CDR1 MDHEN, CDR2 SYDVKM.

This chain uses TRBV5-5 with TRBJ1-1; D uncertain. Germline V gives CDR1 SGHKS, CDR2 YYEKEE (reference sequence). The V end was cut by 1 base, the J end by 1 base, with 5 bases between. This CDR3 region has 13 residues. The CDR3 coding sequence is TGTGCCAGCAGCTTGTACGAGAACACTGAAGCTTTCTTT. It yields the protein CASSLYENTEAFF.

The genes are TRBV30 and TRBJ1-5; D not resolved. CDR3 length equals 12 residues. The germline CDR1 and CDR2 sequences are GTSNPN and SVGIG (reference sequence). Trimming left V 0 bases short and J 4 bases short, with 4 bases between. The CDR3 here is CAWSVRNQPQHF. DNA for the CDR3: TGTGCCTGGAGTGTACGTAATCAGCCCCAGCATTTT.

The chain recombines TRBV19 with TRBJ1-2, with 9 bases matching TRBD1. Unmatched junction bases numbered 10, after V lost 5 bases and J lost 3 bases. The CDR3 spans 16 residues. Looked up from germline, CDR1 is LNHDA and CDR2 is SQIVND (reference sequence). The CDR3 nucleotides read TGTGCCAGTAGTCCTACGACAGGGGGGAAACACTATGGCTACACCTTC. It yields the protein CASSPTTGGKHYGYTF.

This rearrangement joins TRBV5-1 to TRBJ2-3; D uncertain. Trimming cost V 7 bases and J 0 bases, with 6 bases left between them. Germline lookup yields CDR1 SGHRS and CDR2 YFSETQ. The CDR3 is 12 residues long. The CDR3, as DNA: TGCGCCAGCTGTAGCAGCACAGATACGCAGTATTTT. Translation gives CASCSSTDTQYF.